This entry lists 14 T cell receptor beta chains sequenced from one sample in a study of tumor and adjacent non-tumor tissue in lung cancer. RNA was extracted from bulk tissue without any cell sorting. More than 3 cm separated this lung sample from the edge of the tumor. A modified ARM-PCR protocol with three rounds of nested PCR amplified TCRbeta. TCRdb processed the multiplex PCR reads anew with MiXCR; each CDR3 protein has one entry. The top ten clones hold 45% to 55% of a sample with about 43,000 distinct CDR3 sequences, less than 65% of them seen once. Sequencing was done on a sample of distant non-tumor lung tissue. The receptors were gathered from a man in his fifties with non-small cell lung cancer.

This clonotype has a handful of counts. The J gene is TRBJ2-5, the V gene TRBV5-1; TRBD1 aligns across 7 bases. This CDR3 is built from 15 residues. Germline lookup yields CDR1 SGHRS and CDR2 YFSETQ. V lost 0 bases to trimming and J lost 0 bases; unmatched junction nucleotides: 2. As DNA, the CDR3 is TGCGCCAGCAGCTTGGGGGGGACAGACCAAGAGACCCAGTACTTC. It yields the protein CASSLGGTDQETQYF.

A note on this clonotype: A much larger clonotype is one base distant, so this may be a read error. CDR3 bases: TGTGCCAGCAGGCGCGACAGGGGGACAGAGAACCAGTACTTC. Protein sequence: CASRRDRGTENQYF. The genes are TRBV28 and TRBJ2-5; TRBD1 matches 9 bases. The length of the CDR3 is 14 residues. Germline CDR1 reads MDHEN; CDR2 reads SYDVKM.

Remarks on this clonotype: One end of the junction varies from germline; a read error may be responsible. The rearrangement uses TRBV11-2 and TRBJ2-7; TRBD2 aligns across 11 bases. This CDR3 has 14 amino acids. From germline, CDR1 is SGHAT and CDR2 FQNNGV. The CDR3, as DNA: TGTGCCAGCAGCCTACTAGCGGGAGTAGACGAGCAGTATTTC. Residues: CASSLLAGVDEQYF.

In regard to this clonotype: With a much larger clone just one base away, this may be a read error. The gene calls are TRBV28 and TRBJ2-7; TRBD1 agrees at 7 bases. The CDR3 sequence is 14 residues long. Germline CDR1 MDHEN, CDR2 SYDVKM. The CDR3 loop reads CASSSTGFSYGQYF. In DNA, the CDR3 is TGTGCCAGCAGTTCGACAGGGTTCTCCTACGGGCAGTACTTC.

This clonotype was counted at least ten times. CDR3 protein: CASSYSLGGGNSPLHF. CDR3 bases: TGTGCCAGCAGTTACTCGCTCGGCGGGGGTAATTCACCCCTCCACTTT. J is TRBJ1-6 and V is TRBV6-5, with D perhaps matching TRBD1 (5 bases). This CDR3 is 16 amino acids long. CDR1 is MNHEY and CDR2 is SVGAGI in the germline V gene. V was shortened by 0 bases and J by 6 bases, with 12 bases between the two germline ends.

This clonotype occurred many times. The chain couples TRBV5-4 to TRBJ2-1; 8 nucleotides agree with TRBD2. The CDR3 is 14 amino acids. Trimming at V came to 4 bases and at J to 6 bases, leaving 6 bases not matched to a gene. Germline V CDR1 and CDR2: SGHNT, YYREEE (reference sequence). The CDR3 region is CASSQNLAGNEQFF. In DNA, the CDR3 is TGTGCCAGCAGCCAAAATCTAGCGGGCAATGAGCAGTTCTTC.

Turning to this clonotype: Given a much more abundant clone one base away, this may be a read error. The V and J genes are TRBV29-1 and TRBJ2-7; TRBD1 might be the D (6 bases). The germline CDR1 and CDR2 sequences are SQVTM and ANQGSEA. The CDR3 totals 13 residues. In DNA, the CDR3 is TGCAACGTTGTGGACAGACGGTCTGGCGAGCAGTACTTC. This encodes CNVVDRRSGEQYF.

This clonotype was counted at least ten times. V usage is TRBV6-2 or TRBV6-3 and J usage is TRBJ1-1; D is possibly TRBD1 (5 bases). Deletions cut 6 bases from V and 0 bases from J, with 11 bases between. The CDR3 covers 14 residues. Germline V CDR1 and CDR2: MNHEY, SVGEGT. The CDR3 loop reads CASSHGGVNTEAFF. As DNA, the CDR3 is TGTGCCAGCAGCCACGGGGGGGTGAACACTGAAGCTTTCTTT.

In its sample, this clonotype was seen many times. The chain employs TRBV19 and TRBJ2-1, with TRBD2 matching 9 bases. CDR1 and CDR2 from the germline V gene are LNHDA and SQIVND (reference sequence). There are 16 residues in the CDR3. J lost 5 bases, V lost 3 bases, and 8 bases had no gene match. This chain's CDR3 is CASSIPGLARDNEQFF. CDR3 DNA: TGTGCCAGTAGTATCCCCGGACTAGCGCGGGACAATGAGCAGTTCTTC.

Regarding this clonotype: This sequence may be a read error, since a much larger clone differs from it by one base. The chain joins TRBV20-1 to TRBJ1-5, with D possibly matching TRBD1 (5 bases). The CDR3 is 14 residues long. Germline V gene sequence: CDR1 DFQATT, CDR2 SNEGSKA (reference sequence). CDR3 sequence: CRASDAGRNQPQHF. CDR3 DNA sequence: TGCAGAGCTAGCGATGCAGGGAGGAATCAGCCCCAGCATTTT.

There are a few counts of this clonotype. It may be a read error: a sequence one base away is much more abundant. The chain employs TRBV20-1 and TRBJ2-7; 8 positions agree with TRBD2. The CDR3 sequence is 13 residues long. The germline V gene encodes CDR1 DFQATT and CDR2 SNEGSKA (reference sequence). The CDR3 loop is CSARPGGDGERYF. The CDR3 nucleotides read TGCAGTGCTAGACCCGGGGGGGACGGCGAGCGGTACTTC.

This clonotype came up once. This clone may be a read error of a much larger clone one base away. The rearrangement uses TRBV25-1 and TRBJ2-1, with 9 nucleotides matching TRBD2. Germline CDR1 reads MGHDK; CDR2 reads SYGVNS. The length of the CDR3 is 16 residues. The chain's CDR3 is CVSSRLAEDYYNEQFF. DNA for the CDR3: TGTGTCAGCAGCCGACTAGCGGAAGATTACTACAATGAGCAGTTCTTC.

This clonotype was seen repeatedly, ten times or more. The chain combines TRBV5-1 with TRBJ2-7, with D perhaps matching TRBD1 (5 bases). The germline V gene encodes CDR1 SGHRS and CDR2 YFSETQ. This CDR3 is built from 14 residues. Trimming stripped 4 bases from V and 5 bases from J, with 16 bases between. The CDR3 here is CASSAVQAVDEQYF. The DNA for the CDR3 is TGCGCCAGCAGCGCGGTACAGGCGGTCGACGAGCAGTACTTC.

Of note for this clonotype: The junction shows a germline mismatch at one end, possibly a read error. The V gene is TRBV11-1, the J gene TRBJ1-1, with TRBD1 identical over 8 bases. CDR3 length: 15 residues. The germline V gene has CDR1 SGHAT and CDR2 FQDESV (reference sequence). The CDR3 reads CTSSFGTAGGTEAFF. DNA of the CDR3: TGTACCAGCAGCTTTGGCACTGCAGGGGGCACTGAAGCTTTCTTC.